This T cell receptor beta chain was sequenced for a study of liver allograft versus peripheral blood T cells. Study details: Repertoires from peripheral blood of liver transplant recipients were compared with those inside their transplanted livers. General observations from the study: The authors reported that T cell receptor repertoires inside liver allografts differed from those in peripheral blood.

Via MiXCR, TCRdb re-called the reads, giving one row per CDR3 protein. The repertoire consists of more than 3,000 distinct CDR3 sequences, with more than 14% occurring once and the leading ten covering approximately 4.2%. This clonotype was observed a few times. The target antigen is unknown. V was pared by 2 bases and J by 4 bases, with 7 bases of the junction left unmatched. This CDR3 spans 15 amino acids. CDR1 and CDR2 from the germline V gene are DFQATT and SNEGSKA (reference sequence). The V gene is TRBV20-1, the J gene TRBJ2-5, with 10 bases matching TRBD2. This TCR was sampled from a human patient who had a liver transplant. The graft donor may have given rise to some T cells. The CDR3 is CSARPSSGSLETQYF. For the CDR3, the DNA is TGCAGTGCTAGACCTTCTAGCGGGAGTTTAGAGACCCAGTACTTC.